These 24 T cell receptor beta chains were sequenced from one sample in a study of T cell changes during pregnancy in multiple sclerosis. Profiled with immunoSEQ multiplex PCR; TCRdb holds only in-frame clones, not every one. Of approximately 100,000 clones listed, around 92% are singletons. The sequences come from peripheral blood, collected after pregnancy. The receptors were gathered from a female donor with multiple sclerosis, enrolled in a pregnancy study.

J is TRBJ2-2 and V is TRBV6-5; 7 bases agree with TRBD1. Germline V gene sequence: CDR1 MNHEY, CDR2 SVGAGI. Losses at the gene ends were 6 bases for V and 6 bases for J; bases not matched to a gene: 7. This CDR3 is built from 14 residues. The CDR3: CASSPLRGPGELFF. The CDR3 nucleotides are TGTGCCAGCAGCCCGCTTAGGGGGCCCGGGGAGCTGTTTTTT.

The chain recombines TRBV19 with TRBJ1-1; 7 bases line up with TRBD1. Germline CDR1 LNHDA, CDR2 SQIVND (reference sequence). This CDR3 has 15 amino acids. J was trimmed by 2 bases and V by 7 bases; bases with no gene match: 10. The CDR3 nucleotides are TGTGCCAGTACGCCTTATAACAGGGGTAACACTGAAGCTTTCTTT. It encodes CASTPYNRGNTEAFF. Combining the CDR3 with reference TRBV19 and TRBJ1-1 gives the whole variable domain DGGITQSPKYLFRKEGQNVTLSCEQNLNHDAMYWYRQDPGQGLRLIYYSQIVNDFQKGDIAEGYSVSREKKESFPLTVTSAQKNPTAFYLCASTPYNRGNTEAFFGQGTRLTVV.

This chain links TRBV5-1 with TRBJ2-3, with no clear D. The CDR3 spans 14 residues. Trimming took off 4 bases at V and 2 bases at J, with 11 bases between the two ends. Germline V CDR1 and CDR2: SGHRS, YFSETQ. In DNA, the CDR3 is TGCGCCAGCAGCGTCAGGATGAACACAGATACGCAGTATTTT. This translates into CASSVRMNTDTQYF.

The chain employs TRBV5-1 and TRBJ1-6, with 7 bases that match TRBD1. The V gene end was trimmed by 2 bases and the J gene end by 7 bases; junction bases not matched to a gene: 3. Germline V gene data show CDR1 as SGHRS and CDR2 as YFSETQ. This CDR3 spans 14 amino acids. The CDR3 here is CASSFGTANSPLHF. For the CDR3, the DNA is TGCGCCAGCAGCTTCGGGACAGCAAATTCACCCCTCCACTTT.

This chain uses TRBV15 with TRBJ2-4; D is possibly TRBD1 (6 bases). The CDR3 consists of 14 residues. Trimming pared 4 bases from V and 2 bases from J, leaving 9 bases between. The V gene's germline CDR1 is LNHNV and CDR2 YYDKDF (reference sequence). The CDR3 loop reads CATSNTGSKNIQYF. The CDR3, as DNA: TGTGCCACCAGCAATACAGGGTCCAAAAACATTCAGTACTTC.

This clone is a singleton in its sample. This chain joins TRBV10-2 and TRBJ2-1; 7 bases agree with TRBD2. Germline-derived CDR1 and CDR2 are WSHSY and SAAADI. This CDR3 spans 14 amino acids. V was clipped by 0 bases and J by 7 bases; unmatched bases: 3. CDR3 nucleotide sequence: TGCGCCAGCAGTGAGTCTAGGCGGGAGAATGAGCAGTTCTTC. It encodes CASSESRRENEQFF.

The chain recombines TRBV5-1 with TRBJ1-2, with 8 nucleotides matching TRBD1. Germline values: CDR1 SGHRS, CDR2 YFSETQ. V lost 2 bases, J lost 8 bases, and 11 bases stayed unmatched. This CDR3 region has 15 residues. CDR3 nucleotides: TGCGCCAGCAGCTTTGAGGGACAGGCTCAAAGGGGCTACACCTTC. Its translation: CASSFEGQAQRGYTF.

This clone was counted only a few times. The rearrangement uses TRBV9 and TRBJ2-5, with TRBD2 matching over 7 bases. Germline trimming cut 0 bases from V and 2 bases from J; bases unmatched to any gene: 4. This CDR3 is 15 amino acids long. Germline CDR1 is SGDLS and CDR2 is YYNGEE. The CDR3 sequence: CASSVGGAGQETQYF. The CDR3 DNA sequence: TGTGCCAGCAGCGTAGGTGGAGCGGGGCAAGAGACCCAGTACTTC.

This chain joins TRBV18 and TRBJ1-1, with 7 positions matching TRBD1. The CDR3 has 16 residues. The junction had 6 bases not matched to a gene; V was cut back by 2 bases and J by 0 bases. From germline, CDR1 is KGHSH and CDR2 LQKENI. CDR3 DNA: TGTGCCAGCTCACCAATCGGGACAGCCATGAACACTGAAGCTTTCTTT. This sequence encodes CASSPIGTAMNTEAFF. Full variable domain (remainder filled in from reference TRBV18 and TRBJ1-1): NAGVMQNPRHLVRRRGQEARLRCSPMKGHSHVYWYRQLPEEGLKFMVYLQKENIIDESGMPKERFSAEFPKEGPSILRIQQVVRGDSAAYFCASSPIGTAMNTEAFFGQGTRLTVV.

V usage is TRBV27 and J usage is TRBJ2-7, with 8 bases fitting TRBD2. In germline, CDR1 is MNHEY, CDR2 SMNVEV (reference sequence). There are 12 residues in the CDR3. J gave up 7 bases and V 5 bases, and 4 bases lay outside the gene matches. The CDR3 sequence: CASSARGGEQYF. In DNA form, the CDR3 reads TGTGCCAGCAGTGCCCGGGGGGGAGAGCAGTACTTC.

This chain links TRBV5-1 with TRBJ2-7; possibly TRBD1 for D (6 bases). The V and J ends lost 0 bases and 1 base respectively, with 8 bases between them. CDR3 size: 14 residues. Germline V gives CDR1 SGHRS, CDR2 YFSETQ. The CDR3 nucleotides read TGCGCCAGCAGCTTGGCCGGACAGTCCTACGAGCAGTACTTC. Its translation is CASSLAGQSYEQYF.

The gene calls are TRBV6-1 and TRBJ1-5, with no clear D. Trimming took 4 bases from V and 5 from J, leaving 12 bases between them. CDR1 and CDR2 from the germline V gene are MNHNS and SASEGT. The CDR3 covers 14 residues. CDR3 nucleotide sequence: TGTGCCAGCAGTGTGGTCCGGGGTGATCAGCCCCAGCATTTT. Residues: CASSVVRGDQPQHF.

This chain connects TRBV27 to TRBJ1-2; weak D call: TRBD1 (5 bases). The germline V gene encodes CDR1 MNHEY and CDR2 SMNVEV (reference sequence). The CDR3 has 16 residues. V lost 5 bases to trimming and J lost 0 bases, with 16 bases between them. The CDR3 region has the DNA TGTGCCAGCAGTAAGGGGCGGCAGTTCTCTAACTATGGCTACACCTTC. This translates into CASSKGRQFSNYGYTF.

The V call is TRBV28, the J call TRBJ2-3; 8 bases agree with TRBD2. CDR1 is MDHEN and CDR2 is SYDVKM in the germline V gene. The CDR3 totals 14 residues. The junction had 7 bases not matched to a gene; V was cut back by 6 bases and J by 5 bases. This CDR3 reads CASSPGLAIDTQYF. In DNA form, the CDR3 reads TGTGCCAGCAGCCCTGGACTAGCTATAGATACGCAGTATTTT.

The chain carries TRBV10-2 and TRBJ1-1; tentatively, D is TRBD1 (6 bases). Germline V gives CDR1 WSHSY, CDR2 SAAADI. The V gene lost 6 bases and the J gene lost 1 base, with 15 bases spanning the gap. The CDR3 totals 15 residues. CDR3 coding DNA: TGCGCCAGCAGGAAACAGGGTAGTGAGAACACTGAAGCTTTCTTT. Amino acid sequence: CASRKQGSENTEAFF.

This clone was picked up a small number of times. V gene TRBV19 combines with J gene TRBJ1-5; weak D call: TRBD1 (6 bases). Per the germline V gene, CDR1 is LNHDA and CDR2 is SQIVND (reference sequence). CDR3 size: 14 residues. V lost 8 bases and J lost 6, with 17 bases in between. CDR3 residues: CASATGTGGQPQHF. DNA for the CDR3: TGTGCCAGTGCTACAGGGACGGGCGGTCAGCCCCAGCATTTT.

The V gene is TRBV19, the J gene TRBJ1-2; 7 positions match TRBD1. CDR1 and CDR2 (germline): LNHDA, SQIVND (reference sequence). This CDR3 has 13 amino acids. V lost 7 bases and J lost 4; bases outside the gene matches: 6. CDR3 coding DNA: TGTGCCAGTACCTCACAGGGGATCTATGGCTACACCTTC. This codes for CASTSQGIYGYTF.

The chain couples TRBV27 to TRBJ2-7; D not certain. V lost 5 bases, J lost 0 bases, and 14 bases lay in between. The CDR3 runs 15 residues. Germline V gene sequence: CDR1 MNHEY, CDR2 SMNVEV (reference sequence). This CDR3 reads CASSPSVRISYEQYF. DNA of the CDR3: TGTGCCAGCAGTCCCTCGGTTAGAATCTCCTACGAGCAGTACTTC.

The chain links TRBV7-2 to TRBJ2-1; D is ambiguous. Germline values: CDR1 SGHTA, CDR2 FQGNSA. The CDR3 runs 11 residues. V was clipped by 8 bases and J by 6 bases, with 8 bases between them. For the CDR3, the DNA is TGTGCCAGCCGTGAGTTCAATGAGCAGTTCTTC. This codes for CASREFNEQFF.

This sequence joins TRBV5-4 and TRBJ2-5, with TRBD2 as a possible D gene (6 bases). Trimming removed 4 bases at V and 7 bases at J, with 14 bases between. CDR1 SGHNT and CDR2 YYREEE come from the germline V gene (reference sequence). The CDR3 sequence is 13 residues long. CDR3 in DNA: TGTGCCAGCAGCGGGAGGCAGGATGGGACCCAGTACTTC. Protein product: CASSGRQDGTQYF.

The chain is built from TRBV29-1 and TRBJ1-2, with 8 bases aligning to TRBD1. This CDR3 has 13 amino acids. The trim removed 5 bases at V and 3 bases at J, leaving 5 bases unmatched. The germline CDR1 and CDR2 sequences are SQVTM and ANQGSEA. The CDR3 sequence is CSVFGQGHYGYTF. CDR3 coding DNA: TGCAGCGTTTTTGGACAGGGACACTATGGCTACACCTTC.

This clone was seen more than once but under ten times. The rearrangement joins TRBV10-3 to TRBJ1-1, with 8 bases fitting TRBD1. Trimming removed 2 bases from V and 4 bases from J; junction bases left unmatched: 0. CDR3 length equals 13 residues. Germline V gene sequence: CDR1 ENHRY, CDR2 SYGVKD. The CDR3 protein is CAISEGQGTEAFF. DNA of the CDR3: TGTGCCATCAGTGAGGGACAGGGCACTGAAGCTTTCTTT.

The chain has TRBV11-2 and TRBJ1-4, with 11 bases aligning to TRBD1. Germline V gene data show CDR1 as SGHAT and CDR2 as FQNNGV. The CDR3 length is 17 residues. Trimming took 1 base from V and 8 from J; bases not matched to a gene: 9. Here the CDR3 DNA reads TGTGCCAGCAGCTTAGGCCGGACAGGGGGCAGTTTGGAAAAACTGTTTTTT. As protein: CASSLGRTGGSLEKLFF. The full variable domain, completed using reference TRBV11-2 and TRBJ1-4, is EAGVAQSPRYKIIEKRQSVAFWCNPISGHATLYWYQQILGQGPKLLIQFQNNGVVDDSQLPKDRFSAERLKGVDSTLKIQPAKLEDSAVYLCASSLGRTGGSLEKLFFGSGTQLSVL.

CDR3 bases: TGTGCCTGGAGTGTAGAGGGAATCAATGAAAAACTGTTTTTT. It encodes CAWSVEGINEKLFF. The chain employs TRBV30 and TRBJ1-4; D is undetermined. The CDR3 is 14 amino acids. V shed 0 bases and J shed 5 bases, with 10 bases lying between them. Per the germline V gene, CDR1 is GTSNPN and CDR2 is SVGIG (reference sequence).